The 30 T cell receptor beta chains presented below share a single source sample, sequenced in a study of T cell repertoires in cytomegalovirus infection. TCRdb used MiXCR to reprocess the reads, holding one entry per CDR3 protein. The sample shows hundreds of thousands of distinct CDR3 sequences, 42% of them seen only once. Their specific antigens are unknown. The sequenced sample was cultured PBMCs, obtained from culture after CMV antigen stimulation. Receptors originate from a human donor in good health (CMV status not recorded). Some clones in this sample may be carry-over from other donors' samples.

The V gene is TRBV7-2, the J gene TRBJ1-1, with D unclear. V lost 2 bases and J 4 bases, leaving 14 bases between the germline ends. The germline CDR1 and CDR2 sequences are SGHTA and FQGNSA. The CDR3 covers 15 residues. The DNA for the CDR3 is TGTGCCAGCAGCTTAAGTGTGACGGCCTCCACTGAAGCTTTCTTT. Encoded protein: CASSLSVTASTEAFF.

V and J are TRBV27 and TRBJ1-1; a possible D gene is TRBD1 (6 bases). The CDR3 sequence is 18 residues long. V gave up 5 bases and J gave up 4 bases, with 26 bases separating them. The germline CDR1 and CDR2 sequences are MNHEY and SMNVEV (reference sequence). CDR3 in amino acids: CASSPHPRGTGWRTEAFF. In nucleotides, the CDR3 is TGTGCCAGCAGTCCACACCCTAGGGGGACGGGATGGCGCACTGAAGCTTTCTTT.

The chain links TRBV12-3 or TRBV12-4 to TRBJ2-1; 13 bases are a match to TRBD2. There are 15 residues in the CDR3. Losses at the gene ends were 5 bases for V and 8 bases for J; bases not matched to a gene: 6. The DNA of the CDR3 is TGTGCCAGCAGTCGCGGGACTAGCGGGATCTATGAGCAGTTCTTC. Translating gives CASSRGTSGIYEQFF.

The J gene is TRBJ2-3, the V gene TRBV2, with 9 bases lining up with TRBD2. Unmatched junction bases numbered 13, after V lost 6 bases and J lost 6 bases. From germline, CDR1 is SNHLY and CDR2 FYNNEI. The CDR3 is 16 residues long. The CDR3 loop reads CASRTPGLAAWDTQYF. Written as DNA, the CDR3 is TGTGCCAGCAGGACCCCGGGACTAGCAGCGTGGGATACGCAGTATTTT.

The V gene is TRBV7-6, the J gene TRBJ2-1, with D perhaps TRBD2 (5 bases). V was pared by 4 bases and J by 11 bases, with 12 bases between. The CDR3 sequence is 12 residues long. CDR1 SGHVS and CDR2 FNYEAQ come from the germline V gene. Written as DNA, the CDR3 is TGTGCCAGCAGCTCGGCCGGGGTACAGCAGTTCTTC. Translated: CASSSAGVQQFF. Supplemented by reference TRBV7-6 and TRBJ2-1, the full variable domain reads GAGVSQSPRYKVTKRGQDVALRCDPISGHVSLYWYRQALGQGPEFLTYFNYEAQQDKSGLPNDRFSAERPEGSISTLTIQRTEQRDSAMYRCASSSAGVQQFFGPGTRLTVL.

V usage is TRBV10-3 and J usage is TRBJ2-2, with D unresolved. The CDR3 consists of 13 residues. Per the germline V gene, CDR1 is ENHRY and CDR2 is SYGVKD. Trimming pared 3 bases from V and 5 bases from J, leaving 7 bases between. The CDR3 loop reads CAISDQVTGELFF. Written as DNA, the CDR3 is TGTGCCATCAGTGACCAGGTGACCGGGGAGCTGTTTTTT.

This rearrangement joins TRBV6-1 to TRBJ1-2, with a weak D call TRBD1 (6 bases). The CDR3 sequence is 13 residues long. Germline CDR1 reads MNHNS; CDR2 reads SASEGT. V was pared by 2 bases and J by 8 bases, with 12 bases between. The CDR3 DNA sequence: TGTGCCAGCAGTGAAAGGACAGAGCAGGGCTACACCTTC. Its protein is CASSERTEQGYTF.

The rearrangement links TRBV7-2 to TRBJ1-4; TRBD1 might be the D (5 bases). Trimming left V 6 bases short and J 5 bases short, with 19 bases between. Germline V lookup: CDR1 SGHTA, CDR2 FQGNSA. The CDR3 loop spans 16 amino acids. CDR3 sequence (DNA): TGTGCCAGCAGTCCTGGGCCCGGGGGGTCGAATGAAAAACTGTTTTTT. It codes for CASSPGPGGSNEKLFF.

This clonotype was detected a few times. The V call is TRBV7-2, the J call TRBJ2-1, with TRBD2 matching 14 bases. The length of the CDR3 is 16 residues. Germline V gene data show CDR1 as SGHTA and CDR2 as FQGNSA. Trimming took 7 bases from V and 12 from J; bases not matched to a gene: 14. The CDR3: CASTITPGLAGVGQFF. The CDR3 coding sequence is TGTGCCAGCACAATAACGCCGGGACTAGCGGGGGTTGGGCAGTTCTTC.

The V call is TRBV2, the J call TRBJ2-7; D remains unclear. The germline V gene has CDR1 SNHLY and CDR2 FYNNEI. The CDR3 is made up of 11 amino acids. The CDR3 DNA is TGTGTCAGTTGTGACTTCTACGAGCAGTACTTC. It translates to CVSCDFYEQYF.

The V gene is TRBV19, the J gene TRBJ1-1; 8 bases are a match to TRBD1. The CDR3 extends over 16 amino acids. The germline V gene encodes CDR1 LNHDA and CDR2 SQIVND (reference sequence). V lost 8 bases and J lost 1; bases outside the gene matches: 12. The CDR3 is CASPPRGQVGNTEAFF. The CDR3 DNA reads as TGTGCCAGTCCCCCCAGGGGGCAGGTTGGGAACACTGAAGCTTTCTTT.

The J gene is TRBJ1-1, the V gene TRBV12-3 or TRBV12-4, with a tentative D call TRBD1 (6 bases). V was cut by 6 bases and J by 1 base, with 9 bases left in between. This CDR3 has 13 residues. The CDR3 DNA follows: TGTGCCAGCAGACGGACAGCGAACACTGAAGCTTTCTTT. This translates into CASRRTANTEAFF.

This rearrangement joins TRBV4-3 to TRBJ1-5; 8 bases fit TRBD1. With 1 base clipped from V and 4 bases from J, the junction kept 9 bases outside the gene matches. Germline-derived CDR1 and CDR2 are LGHNA and YSLEER. This CDR3 comprises 17 residues. This CDR3 is CASSQGVTGGRNQPQHF. The DNA for the CDR3 is TGCGCCAGCAGCCAAGGGGTCACAGGGGGTAGGAATCAGCCCCAGCATTTT.

This clonotype was detected once. This rearrangement joins TRBV5-4 to TRBJ2-2; D unresolved. This CDR3 is 14 amino acids long. Deletions cut 2 bases from V and 4 bases from J, with 9 bases between. Germline CDR1 and CDR2: SGHNT and YYREEE (reference sequence). The CDR3 DNA follows: TGTGCCAGCAGCTTCCACGGGTCCACCGGGGAGCTGTTTTTT. Translation: CASSFHGSTGELFF.

J is TRBJ1-1 and V is TRBV6-2 or TRBV6-3; D is undetermined. V was clipped by 5 bases and J by 3 bases, with 4 bases between them. CDR3 length: 11 residues. Germline CDR1 is MNHEY and CDR2 is SVGEGT. DNA for the CDR3: TGTGCCAGCAGTATGTACACTGAAGCTTTCTTT. It translates to CASSMYTEAFF.

With respect to this clonotype: The junction shows a germline mismatch at one end, possibly a read error. V usage is TRBV11-3 and J usage is TRBJ2-7, with TRBD1 identical over 8 bases. There are 15 residues in the CDR3. Germline V gene sequence: CDR1 SGHNT, CDR2 YENEEA. The CDR3 protein is CANSLGQGRLDEQYF. CDR3 nucleotide sequence: TGTGCCAACAGCTTAGGACAGGGCCGTCTGGACGAGCAGTACTTC.

The genes are TRBV5-1 and TRBJ1-2; D not certain. Germline lookup yields CDR1 SGHRS and CDR2 YFSETQ. V dropped 0 bases and J dropped 4 bases, with 7 bases sitting between them. The CDR3 is 13 amino acids. The CDR3 nucleotides read TGCGCCAGCAGCTTGGGGTTGTTCTATGGCTACACCTTC. Protein product: CASSLGLFYGYTF.

This clonotype occurred once. The rearrangement links TRBV4-1 to TRBJ1-2; 10 nucleotides agree with TRBD1. Germline V CDR1 and CDR2: MGHRA, YSYEKL. The CDR3 length is 15 residues. J gave up 8 bases and V 2 bases, and 8 bases lay outside the gene matches. As DNA, the CDR3 is TGCGCCAGCAGCCAACTCACAGACAGGGGGCAAGGCTACACCTTC. As protein: CASSQLTDRGQGYTF.

The rearrangement joins TRBV19 to TRBJ2-7; 10 nucleotides match TRBD1. Germline values: CDR1 LNHDA, CDR2 SQIVND (reference sequence). V was clipped by 3 bases and J by 3 bases; unmatched bases: 2. This CDR3 contains 14 residues. CDR3 nucleotides: TGTGCCAGTAGTATCGGGACAGGGGACTACGAGCAGTACTTC. The encoded protein is CASSIGTGDYEQYF.

In this sample, this clonotype turned up a few times. This sequence joins TRBV7-3 and TRBJ2-3; D is perhaps TRBD1 or TRBD2 (5 bases each). The CDR3 is 16 amino acids. Trimming left V 8 bases short and J 2 bases short, with 20 bases between. Germline lookup yields CDR1 SGHTA and CDR2 FQGTGA. The DNA of the CDR3 is TGTGCCAGCGGGGGAGCGGCCTCTAGCCCCACAGATACGCAGTATTTT. Translating it yields CASGGAASSPTDTQYF. The full variable domain, with the rest looked up from reference TRBV7-3 and TRBJ2-3, is GAGVSQTPSNKVTEKGKYVELRCDPISGHTALYWYRQSLGQGPEFLIYFQGTGAADDSGLPNDRFFAVRPEGSVSTLKIQRTERGDSAVYLCASGGAASSPTDTQYFGPGTRLTVL.

J is TRBJ2-1 and V is TRBV28; the D gene is possibly TRBD2 (6 bases). Per the germline V gene, CDR1 is MDHEN and CDR2 is SYDVKM. This CDR3 has 14 amino acids. V lost 6 bases and J lost 7, with 16 bases in between. CDR3 in DNA: TGTGCCAGCAGCCCCGGCGAGGAGGGTAATGAGCAGTTCTTC. Its protein is CASSPGEEGNEQFF.

V and J are TRBV25-1 and TRBJ1-6, with TRBD1 identical over 10 bases. Germline CDR1 is MGHDK and CDR2 is SYGVNS. The CDR3 is made up of 13 amino acids. Germline trimming cut 8 bases from V and 6 bases from J; bases unmatched to any gene: 1. The CDR3 DNA follows: TGTGCCAGCGGGGACAGGGGTAATTCACCCCTCCACTTT. It is translated as CASGDRGNSPLHF.

This clonotype has just one count. The chain combines TRBV29-1 with TRBJ1-2; D remains unclear. Deletions cut 4 bases from V and 2 bases from J, with 8 bases between. The CDR3 consists of 12 residues. Germline CDR1 reads SQVTM; CDR2 reads ANQGSEA. In nucleotides, the CDR3 is TGCAGCGTTGTCCGCGGAAACTATGGCTACACCTTC. Protein sequence: CSVVRGNYGYTF.

The rearrangement joins TRBV5-4 to TRBJ1-2; 8 bases match TRBD1. This CDR3 has 15 residues. Germline lookup yields CDR1 SGHNT and CDR2 YYREEE (reference sequence). V trimming: 2 bases; J trimming: 8 bases; junction bases outside the gene matches: 11. In DNA, the CDR3 is TGTGCCAGCAGCTTATCCGGGACAGGACAGAGGGGCTACACCTTC. Translated: CASSLSGTGQRGYTF.

CDR3 bases: TGTGCCAGCAGCTTAAAACCGAATCAGCCCCAGCATTTT. Protein product: CASSLKPNQPQHF. This chain uses TRBV7-9 with TRBJ1-5, with no clear D. Germline V CDR1 and CDR2: SEHNR, FQNEAQ (reference sequence). Trimming cost V 2 bases and J 4 bases, with 6 bases left between them. The CDR3 has 13 residues.

The chain uses TRBV7-6 and TRBJ2-7, with 7 nucleotides matching TRBD1. CDR1 and CDR2 (germline): SGHVS, FNYEAQ. The CDR3 runs 15 residues. J gave up 3 bases and V 5 bases, and 10 bases lay outside the gene matches. The CDR3 coding sequence is TGTGCCAGCAGCGCCTTACAGGGGCGGTACTACGAGCAGTACTTC. This sequence encodes CASSALQGRYYEQYF.

CDR3 sequence: CASSRASSSYNSPLHF. In DNA, the CDR3 is TGTGCCAGCAGTCGGGCTTCTAGCTCCTATAATTCACCCCTCCACTTT. J is TRBJ1-6 and V is TRBV6-5; D is unresolved. CDR3 length: 16 residues. Germline V lookup: CDR1 MNHEY, CDR2 SVGAGI. Trimming removed 5 bases at V and 0 bases at J, with 11 bases between.

The chain links TRBV7-2 to TRBJ2-5; D is possibly TRBD2 (6 bases). CDR1 and CDR2 from the germline V gene are SGHTA and FQGNSA. Trimming left V 5 bases short and J 2 bases short, with 12 bases between. CDR3 size: 14 residues. The CDR3 DNA sequence: TGTGCCAGCAGCCCAGATGGGAGGCAAGAGACCCAGTACTTC. Its translation is CASSPDGRQETQYF.

This clonotype has a handful of counts. This chain links TRBV6-6 with TRBJ1-3, with D maybe TRBD1 (6 bases). V was pared by 0 bases and J by 0 bases, with 12 bases between. CDR1 and CDR2 (germline): MNHNY, SVGAGI (reference sequence). The CDR3 covers 17 residues. The CDR3: CASSYSNGQFSGNTIYF. Here the CDR3 DNA reads TGTGCCAGCAGTTACTCGAACGGACAGTTCTCTGGAAACACCATATATTTT.

In this sample, this clonotype turned up a few times. Mismatch with germline at one junction end may stem from a read error. V and J are TRBV12-3 or TRBV12-4 and TRBJ1-2; no reliable D call. The CDR3 is made up of 12 amino acids. The CDR3 DNA reads TGTGCCAGCAGTTTATGGGCGACGGACCATAGCTTC. Translated, it gives CASSLWATDHSF.